The source of this T cell receptor (beta chain) is a study of T cell clonality in common variable immunodeficiency. Only in-frame clones appear in the TCRdb table, and some are missing; sequencing was by immunoSEQ multiplex PCR. The sample is made up of tens of thousands of clones, none counted only once. The germline V gene encodes CDR1 MGHRA and CDR2 YSYEKL. The CDR3 runs to 18 residues. J gave up 2 bases and V 2 bases, and 13 bases lay outside the gene matches. Study outcomes and limitations: In common variable immunodeficiency, TCR beta chains reportedly carried fewer deletions and N-nucleotide insertions. CVID subjects shared fewer TCRbeta clones than healthy controls did.

This clone has a count of ten or more. Its specificity is unknown. The DNA ends 3 residues before the CDR3 does, and the rest of the CDR3 is filled in from the germline J gene. Other DNA sequences within the sample encode an identical CDR3. Sequencing input: peripheral blood mononuclear cells. The J gene is TRBJ2-5, the V gene TRBV4-1; 8 positions match TRBD1. The TCR sequence derives from a human donor with common variable immunodeficiency. CDR3 bases read: TGCGCCAGCAGCCAATCCGCTCCCGGGACAGGTAATCAAGAGACC. It translates to CASSQSAPGTGNQET. The complete CDR3 protein is CASSQSAPGTGNQETQYF.